This TCR beta chain is from a study of T-cell memory formation after mild COVID-19. Overall study context: TCR clusters largely stayed donor specific. The study, taken as a whole, reports: Mainly CM and EM harbored the contracting CD4+ clones; mainly EMRA harbored the CD8+ ones. Cross-reactive memory apparently joined, as some responding clones appeared in pre-infection memory.

Amplification by 5'RACE using constant-segment primers produced TCR alpha and TCR beta cDNA libraries that carried sample barcodes and UMIs. TCRdb re-analysed the 5' RACE reads in MiXCR, keeping a single row per CDR3 protein. The table has 200,000 to 250,000 distinct CDR3 sequences, 9% to 10% seen once. Looked up from germline, CDR1 is DFQATT and CDR2 is SNEGSKA (reference sequence). CDR3 length equals 13 residues. Trimming removed 5 bases from V and 5 bases from J; junction bases left unmatched: 7. Concerning this clonotype itself: The antigen is unknown.

The sample taken for sequencing was PBMCs or a T cell subset sorted from them (not recorded which). The chain joins TRBV20-1 to TRBJ1-1; 8 nucleotides line up with TRBD1. The source of this sequence is a man between 18 and 29 years old who had mild COVID-19 (a few samples of this study predate the infection). Cell type and time point are not known. The CDR3 nucleotides read TGCAGTGCTGGTCAGGGGGCGCGGACTGAAGCTTTCTTT. It yields the protein CSAGQGARTEAFF.